This TCR beta chain was sequenced in a study of cytomegalovirus exposure and HLA in healthy donors. About the study: Earlier, 117 million unique TCR beta sequences were recovered from roughly 180 million T cells by an analysis. General study points: HLA alleles were associated with 17,000 or so TCR beta sequences in a later analysis at 0.05 false discovery rate. Associated with cytomegalovirus, according to the listing, were 150 to 200 TCR beta chains. Highly shared variants forming one cluster were likely a sequencing artifact.

Concerning this clone: The target antigen is unknown.

This CDR3 contains 15 residues. Germline loops: CDR1 KGHSH, CDR2 LQKENI. V lost 3 bases and J 1 base, leaving 12 bases between the germline ends. The PCR was carried out with 60 Vbeta primers and 13 Jbeta primers. TCRdb keeps only in-frame clones here, not all; method: immunoSEQ multiplex PCR. The sample consists of 150,000 to 200,000 clones, roughly 78% of them appearing once. This receptor was taken from a woman in her twenties or thirties in good health and CMV-seronegative. The chain is built from TRBV18 and TRBJ1-1, with a possible D match to TRBD1 (5 bases). Sequenced input: PBMCs. CDR3 bases: TGTGCCAGCTCACCTAACCAGGGTAAGAACACTGAAGCTTTCTTT. Translation: CASSPNQGKNTEAFF. Using reference TRBV18 and TRBJ1-1 for the parts outside the CDR3, the full variable domain is NAGVMQNPRHLVRRRGQEARLRCSPMKGHSHVYWYRQLPEEGLKFMVYLQKENIIDESGMPKERFSAEFPKEGPSILRIQQVVRGDSAAYFCASSPNQGKNTEAFFGQGTRLTVV.